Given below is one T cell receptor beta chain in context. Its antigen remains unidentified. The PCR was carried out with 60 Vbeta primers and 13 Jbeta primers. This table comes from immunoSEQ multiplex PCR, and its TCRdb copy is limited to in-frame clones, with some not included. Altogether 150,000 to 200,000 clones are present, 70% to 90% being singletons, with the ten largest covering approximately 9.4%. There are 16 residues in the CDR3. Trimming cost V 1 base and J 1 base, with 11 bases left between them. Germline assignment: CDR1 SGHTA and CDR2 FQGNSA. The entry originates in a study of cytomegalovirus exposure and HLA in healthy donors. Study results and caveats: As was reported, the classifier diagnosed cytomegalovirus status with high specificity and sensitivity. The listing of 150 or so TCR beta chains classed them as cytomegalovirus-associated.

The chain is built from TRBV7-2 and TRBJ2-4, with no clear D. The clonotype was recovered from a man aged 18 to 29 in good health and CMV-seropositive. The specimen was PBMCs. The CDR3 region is CASSLGAQWAKNIQYF. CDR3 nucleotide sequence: TGTGCCAGCAGCTTAGGGGCTCAGTGGGCCAAAAACATTCAGTACTTC.